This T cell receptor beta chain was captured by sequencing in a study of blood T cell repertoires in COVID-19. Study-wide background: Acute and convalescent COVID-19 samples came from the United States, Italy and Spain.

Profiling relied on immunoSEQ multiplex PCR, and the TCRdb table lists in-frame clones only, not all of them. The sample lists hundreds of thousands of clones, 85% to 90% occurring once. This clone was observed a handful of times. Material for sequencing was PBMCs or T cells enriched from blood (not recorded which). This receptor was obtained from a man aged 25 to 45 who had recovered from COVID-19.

The CDR3 nucleotides are TGTGCCAGCAGACCGCGGGAGGGGCGTACAATGAACACTGAAGCTTTCTTT. This sequence encodes CASRPREGRTMNTEAFF. V and J are TRBV28 and TRBJ1-1; tentative D call: TRBD1 (5 bases). The CDR3 is 17 amino acids. The V and J ends lost 6 bases and 0 bases respectively, with 20 bases between them. Germline V gene lookup returns CDR1 MDHEN and CDR2 SYDVKM.